The present T cell receptor beta chain was sequenced within a study of shared clonotypes between healthy human individuals. On the study more broadly: Per-donor plates numbered three CD4 naive, three CD4 memory, two CD8 naive and one CD8 memory.

In the authors' workflow: With immunoSEQ giving junction-only sequences and no quality scores, filtering differed. The table came from immunoSEQ multiplex PCR; TCRdb's copy has only in-frame clones and leaves some out. V and J calls and clone size are as listed in that table; D and trimming were resolved from the DNA. This table holds roughly 650,000 clones, about 96% found once. Trimming pared 2 bases from V and 1 base from J, leaving 12 bases between. Germline V gene sequence: CDR1 SGHRS, CDR2 YFSETQ. This CDR3 comprises 15 residues. Every contributor of samples was a Caucasian grown-up residing in Nashville, Tennessee.

The origin of this receptor is a woman aged 25 to 39 in good health. The chain has TRBV5-1 and TRBJ1-1; D possibly corresponds to TRBD1 (5 bases). The sample comprised naive CD4+ T cells sorted from blood. The subset was: CD45RA+ positively selected. CDR3 sequence (DNA): TGCGCCAGCAGCTTTGTCGACAGCCAGAACACTGAAGCTTTCTTT. Protein product: CASSFVDSQNTEAFF.